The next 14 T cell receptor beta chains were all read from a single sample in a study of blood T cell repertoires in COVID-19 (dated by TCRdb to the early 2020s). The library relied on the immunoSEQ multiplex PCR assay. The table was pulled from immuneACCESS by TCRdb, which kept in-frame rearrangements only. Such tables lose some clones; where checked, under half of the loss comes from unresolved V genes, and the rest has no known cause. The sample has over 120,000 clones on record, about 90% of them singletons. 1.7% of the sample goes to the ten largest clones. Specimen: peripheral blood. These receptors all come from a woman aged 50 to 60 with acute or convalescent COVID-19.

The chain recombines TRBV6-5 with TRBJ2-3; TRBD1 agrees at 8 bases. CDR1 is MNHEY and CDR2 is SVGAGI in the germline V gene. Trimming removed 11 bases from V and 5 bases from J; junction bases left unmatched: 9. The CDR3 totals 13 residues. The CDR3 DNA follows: TGTGCCGCAGAAACAGGGGGAGGAGATACGCAGTATTTT. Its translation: CAAETGGGDTQYF.

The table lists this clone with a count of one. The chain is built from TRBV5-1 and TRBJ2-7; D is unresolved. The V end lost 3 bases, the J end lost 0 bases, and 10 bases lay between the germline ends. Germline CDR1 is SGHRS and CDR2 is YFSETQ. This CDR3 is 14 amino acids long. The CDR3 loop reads CASSSDWSSYEQYF. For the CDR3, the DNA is TGCGCCAGCAGCTCCGACTGGTCCTCCTACGAGCAGTACTTC.

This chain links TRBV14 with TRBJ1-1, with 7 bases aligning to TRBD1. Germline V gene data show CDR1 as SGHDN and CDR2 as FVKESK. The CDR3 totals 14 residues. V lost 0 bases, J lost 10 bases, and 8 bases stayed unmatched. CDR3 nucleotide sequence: TGTGCCAGCAGCCAAGATAGAGGAAGGGGGCGAGCTTTCTTT. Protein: CASSQDRGRGRAFF.

CDR3 in DNA: TGCAGTGCTAGTCCCGAGTGGGCTAGCGGGACTTGGGGACAATCCAAAAACATTCAGTACTTC. Translated, it gives CSASPEWASGTWGQSKNIQYF. V gene TRBV20-1 combines with J gene TRBJ2-4, with 9 bases lining up with TRBD2. With 3 bases clipped from V and 2 bases from J, the junction kept 23 bases outside the gene matches. Per the germline V gene, CDR1 is DFQATT and CDR2 is SNEGSKA (reference sequence). The CDR3 runs 21 residues.

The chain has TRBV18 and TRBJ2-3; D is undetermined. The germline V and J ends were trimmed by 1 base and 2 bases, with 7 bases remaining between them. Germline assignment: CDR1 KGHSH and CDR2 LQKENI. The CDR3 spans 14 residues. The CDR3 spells CASSPRANTDTQYF. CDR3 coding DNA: TGTGCCAGCTCACCACGGGCGAACACAGATACGCAGTATTTT.

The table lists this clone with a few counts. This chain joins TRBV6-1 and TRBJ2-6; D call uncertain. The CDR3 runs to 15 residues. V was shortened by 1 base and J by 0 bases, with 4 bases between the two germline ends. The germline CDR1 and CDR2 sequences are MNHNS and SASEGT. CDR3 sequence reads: CASSEDSSGANVLTF. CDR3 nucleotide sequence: TGTGCCAGCAGTGAAGACAGCTCTGGGGCCAACGTCCTGACTTTC.

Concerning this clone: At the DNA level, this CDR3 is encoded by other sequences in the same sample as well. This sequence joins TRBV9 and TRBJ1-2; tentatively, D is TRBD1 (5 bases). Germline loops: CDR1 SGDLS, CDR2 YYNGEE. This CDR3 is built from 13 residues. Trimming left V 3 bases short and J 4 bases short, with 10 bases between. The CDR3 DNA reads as TGTGCCAGCAGCGCCGGGACTGTCTATGGCTACACCTTC. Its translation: CASSAGTVYGYTF.

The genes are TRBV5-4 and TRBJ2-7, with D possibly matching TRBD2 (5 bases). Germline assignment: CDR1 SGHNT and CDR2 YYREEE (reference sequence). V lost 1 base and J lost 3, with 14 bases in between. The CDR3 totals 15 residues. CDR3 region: CASSLPEEGYYEQYF. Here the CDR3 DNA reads TGTGCCAGCAGCTTGCCGGAGGAAGGATACTACGAGCAGTACTTC.

The CDR3 nucleotides are TGTGCCTGGAGTGTACGGGTGGACTACACCTTC. It encodes CAWSVRVDYTF. The gene calls are TRBV30 and TRBJ1-2; unclear D gene. Germline V gene sequence: CDR1 GTSNPN, CDR2 SVGIG (reference sequence). Trimming removed 0 bases at V and 10 bases at J, with 9 bases between. The CDR3 extends over 11 amino acids.

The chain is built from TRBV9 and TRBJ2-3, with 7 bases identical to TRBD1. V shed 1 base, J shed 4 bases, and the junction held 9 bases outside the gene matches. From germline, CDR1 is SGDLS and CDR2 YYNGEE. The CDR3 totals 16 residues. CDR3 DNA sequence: TGTGCCAGCAGCGTACAGGACAGGCTTTGGGCAGATACGCAGTATTTT. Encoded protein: CASSVQDRLWADTQYF.

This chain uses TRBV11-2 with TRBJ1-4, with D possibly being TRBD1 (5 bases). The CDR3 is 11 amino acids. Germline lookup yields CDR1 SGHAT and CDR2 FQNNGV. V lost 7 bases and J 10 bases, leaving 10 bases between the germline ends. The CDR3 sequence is CASNWGGKLFF. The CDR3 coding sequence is TGTGCCAGCAATTGGGGCGGAAAACTGTTTTTT.

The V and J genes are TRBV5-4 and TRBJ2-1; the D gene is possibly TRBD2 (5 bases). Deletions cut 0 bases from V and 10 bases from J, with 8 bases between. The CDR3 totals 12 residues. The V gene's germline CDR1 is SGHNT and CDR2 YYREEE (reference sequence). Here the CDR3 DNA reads TGTGCCAGCAGCTTGGCTACGGGGGAGCAGTTCTTC. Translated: CASSLATGEQFF.

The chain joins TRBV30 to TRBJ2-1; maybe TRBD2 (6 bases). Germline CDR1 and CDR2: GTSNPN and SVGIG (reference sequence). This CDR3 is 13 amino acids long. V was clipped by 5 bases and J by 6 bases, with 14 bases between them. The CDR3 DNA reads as TGTGCCTGGGGTAGCGGCTACTCCAATGAGCAGTTCTTC. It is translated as CAWGSGYSNEQFF.

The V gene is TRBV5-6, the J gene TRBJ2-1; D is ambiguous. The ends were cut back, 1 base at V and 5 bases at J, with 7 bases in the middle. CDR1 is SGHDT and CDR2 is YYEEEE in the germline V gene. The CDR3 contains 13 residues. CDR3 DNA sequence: TGTGCCAGCAGCTTGTTTTCCGACAATGAGCAGTTCTTC. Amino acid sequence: CASSLFSDNEQFF. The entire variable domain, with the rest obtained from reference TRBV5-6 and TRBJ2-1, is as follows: DAGVTQSPTHLIKTRGQQVTLRCSPKSGHDTVSWYQQALGQGPQFIFQYYEEEERQRGNFPDRFSGHQFPNYSSELNVNALLLGDSALYLCASSLFSDNEQFFGPGTRLTVL.